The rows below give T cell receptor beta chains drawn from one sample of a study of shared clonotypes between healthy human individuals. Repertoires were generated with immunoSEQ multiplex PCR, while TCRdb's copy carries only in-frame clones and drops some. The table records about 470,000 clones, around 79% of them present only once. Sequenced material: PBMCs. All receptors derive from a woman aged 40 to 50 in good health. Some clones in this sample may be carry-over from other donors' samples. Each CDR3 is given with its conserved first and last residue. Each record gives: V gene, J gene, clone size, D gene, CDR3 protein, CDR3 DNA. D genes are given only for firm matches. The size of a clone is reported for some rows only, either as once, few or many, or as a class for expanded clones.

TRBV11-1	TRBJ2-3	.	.	CASSLGGARPDTQYF	TGTGCCAGCAGCTTAGGAGGGGCCAGGCCAGATACGCAGTATTTT
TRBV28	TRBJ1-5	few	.	CASNRGENQPQHF	TGTGCCAGCAACCGTGGGGAGAATCAGCCCCAGCATTTT
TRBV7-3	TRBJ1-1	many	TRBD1	CASSSHRGTEAFF	TGTGCCAGCAGCTCGCACAGGGGCACTGAAGCTTTCTTT
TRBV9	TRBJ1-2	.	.	CASSVGGGVGYTF	TGTGCCAGCAGCGTAGGAGGAGGGGTTGGCTACACCTTC
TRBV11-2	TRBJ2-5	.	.	CASSRGPTQETQYF	TGTGCCAGCAGCCGTGGACCGACCCAAGAGACCCAGTACTTC
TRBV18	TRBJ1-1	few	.	CASFPTANTEAFF	TGTGCCAGCTTTCCGACAGCTAACACTGAAGCTTTCTTT
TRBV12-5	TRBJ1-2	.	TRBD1	CASGLGGTAGGYTF	TGTGCTAGTGGTTTGGGCGGGACAGCGGGCGGCTACACCTTC
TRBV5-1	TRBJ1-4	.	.	CASSLAGGSNEKLFF	TGCGCCAGCAGCTTGGCCGGGGGCTCTAATGAAAAACTGTTTTTT
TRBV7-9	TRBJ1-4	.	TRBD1	CASSARDSGYGKLFF	TGTGCCAGCAGCGCCCGGGACAGTGGGTATGGAAAACTGTTTTTT
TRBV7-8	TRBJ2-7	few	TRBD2	CASSPGGSTYEQYF	TGTGCCAGCAGCCCGGGGGGGTCGACCTACGAGCAGTACTTC
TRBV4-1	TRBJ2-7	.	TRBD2	CASSQDQVGLAGVLTWEQYF	TGCGCCAGCAGCCAAGATCAGGTCGGGCTAGCGGGAGTGTTAACGTGGGAGCAGTACTTC
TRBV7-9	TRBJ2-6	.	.	CASSLWGPSGANVLTF	TGTGCCAGCAGCTTGTGGGGCCCCTCTGGGGCCAACGTCCTGACTTTC
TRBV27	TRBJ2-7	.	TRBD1	CASSATGRVPYEQYF	TGTGCCAGCAGTGCGACAGGGAGAGTCCCCTACGAGCAGTACTTC
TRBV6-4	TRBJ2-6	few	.	CASSTGQSSGANVLTF	TGTGCCAGCAGTACCGGACAGTCCTCTGGGGCCAACGTCCTGACTTTC
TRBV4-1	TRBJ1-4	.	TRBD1	CASSPGQGQDEKLFF	TGCGCCAGCAGCCCAGGACAGGGGCAAGATGAAAAACTGTTTTTT
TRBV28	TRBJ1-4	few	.	CASSLRQGREKLFF	TGTGCCAGCAGTTTACGGCAGGGGAGGGAAAAACTGTTTTTT
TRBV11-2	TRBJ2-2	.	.	CASSYRGGTAANTGELFF	TGTGCCAGCAGCTACAGAGGGGGGACAGCCGCGAACACCGGGGAGCTGTTTTTT
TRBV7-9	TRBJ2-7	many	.	CASSLPLGYEQYF	TGTGCCAGCAGCTTGCCTTTGGGATACGAGCAGTACTTC
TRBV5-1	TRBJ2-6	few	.	CASSLGSGANVLTF	TGCGCCAGCAGCTTGGGCTCTGGGGCCAACGTCCTGACTTTC
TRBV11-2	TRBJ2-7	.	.	CASSPRSPGSYEQYF	TGTGCCAGCAGCCCAAGGTCTCCAGGAAGTTACGAGCAGTACTTC
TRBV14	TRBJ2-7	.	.	CASSHSSEQYF	TGTGCCAGCAGTCATAGTTCCGAGCAGTACTTC
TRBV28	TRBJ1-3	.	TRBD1	CASKTRGQGATGNTIYF	TGTGCCAGCAAGACCCGGGGGCAGGGGGCGACTGGAAACACCATATATTTT
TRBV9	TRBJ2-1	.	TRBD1	CASSVFSGQGIEQFF	TGTGCCAGCAGCGTATTTTCGGGACAGGGGATTGAGCAGTTCTTC
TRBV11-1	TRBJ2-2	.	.	CASSLALGGTGELFF	TGTGCCAGCAGCTTAGCGTTGGGGGGCACCGGGGAGCTGTTTTTT
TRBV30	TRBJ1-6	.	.	CAWSPRLGATYNSPLHF	TGTGCCTGGAGCCCCCGGTTGGGGGCGACCTATAATTCACCCCTCCACTTT
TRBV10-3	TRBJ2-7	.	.	CAISESITRSVGQYF	TGTGCCATCAGTGAGTCGATCACCCGATCGGTGGGGCAGTACTTC
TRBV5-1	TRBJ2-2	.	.	CASSPDNLNTGELFF	TGCGCCAGCAGCCCCGACAACTTAAACACCGGGGAGCTGTTTTTT
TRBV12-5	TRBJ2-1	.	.	CASGLEPHNEQFF	TGTGCTAGTGGTTTGGAACCGCACAATGAGCAGTTCTTC
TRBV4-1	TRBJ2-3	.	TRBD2	CASSQDGAGGGADTQYF	TGCGCCAGCAGCCAAGATGGCGCGGGAGGTGGCGCAGATACGCAGTATTTT
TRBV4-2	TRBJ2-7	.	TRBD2	CASSHLLAGEREQYF	TGTGCCAGCAGCCATTTACTAGCGGGAGAGCGCGAGCAGTACTTC
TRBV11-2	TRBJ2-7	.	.	CASSRLRAGDSYEQYF	TGTGCCAGCAGTAGGTTAAGAGCGGGTGATTCCTACGAGCAGTACTTC